The 15 T cell receptor beta chains below all came from one sample that was sequenced in a study of T cell changes during pregnancy in multiple sclerosis. Libraries were prepared by immunoSEQ multiplex PCR; TCRdb keeps only in-frame clonotypes and omits some of them. The sample shows roughly 49,000 clones, around 91% of them seen only once. The source was CD4+ T cells from peripheral blood mononuclear cells, collected in the second trimester of pregnancy. The receptors come from a female donor in good health, enrolled as a control in a pregnancy study.

The J gene is TRBJ2-7, the V gene TRBV6-1; possibly TRBD1 for D (5 bases). From germline, CDR1 is MNHNS and CDR2 SASEGT. Trimming removed 3 bases from V and 4 bases from J, with 10 bases in between. This CDR3 region has 13 residues. DNA for the CDR3: TGTGCCAGCAGTGAGACAGCTCCGTACGAGCAGTACTTC. Protein: CASSETAPYEQYF.

The V call is TRBV15, the J call TRBJ2-7, with D unclear. The V end was cut by 3 bases, the J end by 4 bases, with 13 bases between. CDR3 length equals 14 residues. Germline CDR1 and CDR2: LNHNV and YYDKDF (reference sequence). The CDR3 region is CATSRTVTEYEQYF. The CDR3 bases are TGTGCCACCAGCAGGACCGTAACAGAATACGAGCAGTACTTC.

The CDR3 DNA reads as TGTGCCAGCAGCTTGATCATGGGCGAGGAGCAGTTCTTC. This encodes CASSLIMGEEQFF. V and J are TRBV5-5 and TRBJ2-1; no clear D. The length of the CDR3 is 13 residues. The germline V gene has CDR1 SGHKS and CDR2 YYEKEE (reference sequence). V shed 1 base and J shed 10 bases, with 12 bases lying between them. The whole variable domain, filled in from reference TRBV5-5 and TRBJ2-1, reads DAGVTQSPTHLIKTRGQQVTLRCSPISGHKSVSWYQQVLGQGPQFIFQYYEKEERGRGNFPDRFSARQFPNYSSELNVNALLLGDSALYLCASSLIMGEEQFFGPGTRLTVL.

The J gene is TRBJ2-7, the V gene TRBV6-1, with a tentative D call TRBD1 (5 bases). The germline V gene encodes CDR1 MNHNS and CDR2 SASEGT. V lost 7 bases, J lost 2 bases, and 15 bases lay in between. The CDR3 runs to 14 residues. CDR3 amino acids: CASTEVKGPYEQYF. The CDR3 DNA sequence: TGTGCCAGCACCGAGGTGAAGGGGCCCTACGAGCAGTACTTC.

CDR3 loop: CASSFFTGGGATEAFF. The CDR3, as DNA: TGCGCCAGCAGCTTCTTCACCGGGGGTGGTGCCACTGAAGCTTTCTTT. V and J are TRBV5-1 and TRBJ1-1; D might be TRBD1 (5 bases). Germline V lookup: CDR1 SGHRS, CDR2 YFSETQ. The length of the CDR3 is 16 residues. V was clipped by 2 bases and J by 4 bases, with 18 bases between them.

The chain combines TRBV5-1 with TRBJ1-2; a possible D gene is TRBD1 (6 bases). The CDR3 contains 15 residues. V lost 4 bases, J lost 5 bases, and 18 bases lay in between. Looked up from germline, CDR1 is SGHRS and CDR2 is YFSETQ. CDR3 DNA sequence: TGCGCCAGCAGCGACGGGACATCCACCCTATATGGCTACACCTTC. It encodes CASSDGTSTLYGYTF.

The chain is built from TRBV27 and TRBJ1-5, with D possibly TRBD1 on 6 matching bases. Between the trimmed V and J ends, which lost 2 bases and 6 bases, there was a span of 14 bases. Germline CDR1 is MNHEY and CDR2 is SMNVEV (reference sequence). CDR3 length: 15 residues. The CDR3 sequence is CASSLEGVRGQPQHF. CDR3 sequence (DNA): TGTGCCAGCAGTTTAGAGGGGGTTCGTGGTCAGCCCCAGCATTTT.

The V call is TRBV5-1, the J call TRBJ2-1; 10 bases line up with TRBD2. The trim removed 0 bases at V and 4 bases at J, leaving 4 bases unmatched. The CDR3 has 16 residues. Per the germline V gene, CDR1 is SGHRS and CDR2 is YFSETQ. CDR3 loop: CASSLAPSGGYNEQFF. CDR3 in DNA: TGCGCCAGCAGCTTGGCGCCTAGCGGGGGTTACAATGAGCAGTTCTTC.

For the CDR3, the DNA is TGTGCCTGGGCACCTCAGGGTTCACAGCCCCAGCATTTT. Protein product: CAWAPQGSQPQHF. The chain combines TRBV30 with TRBJ1-5, with D perhaps matching TRBD1 (5 bases). Germline V gives CDR1 GTSNPN, CDR2 SVGIG (reference sequence). V was pared by 5 bases and J by 7 bases, with 15 bases between. This CDR3 is 13 amino acids long.

The CDR3: CASSTYVAGLAGEQFF. CDR3 nucleotide sequence: TGTGCCAGCAGTACATATGTCGCGGGACTAGCGGGTGAGCAGTTCTTC. The J gene is TRBJ2-1, the V gene TRBV27, with 12 bases identical to TRBD2. Germline lookup yields CDR1 MNHEY and CDR2 SMNVEV (reference sequence). Trimming cost V 5 bases and J 9 bases; bases outside gene matches: 11. This CDR3 comprises 16 residues.

V usage is TRBV7-9 and J usage is TRBJ2-6; the D gene is possibly TRBD1 (5 bases). The CDR3 has 15 residues. Trimming cost V 5 bases and J 4 bases, with 12 bases left between them. CDR1 is SEHNR, CDR2 FQNEAQ, per germline (reference sequence). In nucleotides, the CDR3 is TGTGCCAGCAGCCCTCAGGGTTCCGGGGCCAACGTCCTGACTTTC. Its translation: CASSPQGSGANVLTF.

This chain links TRBV12-5 with TRBJ2-7; D is possibly TRBD2 (5 bases). The CDR3 totals 13 residues. The V gene's germline CDR1 is LGHNT and CDR2 FRNRAP. V lost 1 base and J lost 3, with 7 bases in between. The CDR3 loop reads CASGLEGVYEQYF. In DNA, the CDR3 is TGTGCTAGTGGTTTGGAGGGAGTCTACGAGCAGTACTTC.

The J gene is TRBJ1-6, the V gene TRBV7-9; the match to TRBD1 covers 8 bases. CDR3 length: 15 amino acids. Germline CDR1 and CDR2: SEHNR and FQNEAQ (reference sequence). Unmatched junction bases numbered 5, after V lost 1 base and J lost 9 bases. The CDR3 loop reads CASSLGGTGGSPLHF. In DNA, the CDR3 is TGTGCCAGCAGCTTAGGGGGGACAGGAGGTTCACCCCTCCACTTT.

The chain combines TRBV9 with TRBJ1-4; D is possibly TRBD1 (6 bases). The V gene lost 0 bases and the J gene lost 0 bases, with 9 bases spanning the gap. The CDR3 runs to 16 residues. Germline CDR1 and CDR2: SGDLS and YYNGEE. The CDR3 nucleotides are TGTGCCAGCAGCGTAGGAGGGGGTGCAACTAATGAAAAACTGTTTTTT. Amino acid sequence: CASSVGGGATNEKLFF.

This sequence joins TRBV6-5 and TRBJ1-5, with 8 bases lining up with TRBD1. Trimming cost V 4 bases and J 2 bases; bases outside gene matches: 4. In germline, CDR1 is MNHEY, CDR2 SVGAGI. The CDR3 loop spans 15 amino acids. CDR3 DNA: TGTGCCAGCAGTTTTGTACAGGGGGGCAATCAGCCCCAGCATTTT. As protein: CASSFVQGGNQPQHF.